Listed here is a single T cell receptor beta chain. The antigen is unknown. These data come from a study of CD8 T cells in ankylosing spondylitis. Study conclusions and caveats: It was reported that disease-linked clones were significantly enriched in matched ankylosing spondylitis synovial fluid. Blood of patients with ankylosing spondylitis appeared to be characterized by a TCR beta motif of several highly homologous variants. Reports of some motif variants in reactive arthritis synovial fluid and blood predate this one. Those disease-linked clones were CD8+; they were also relatively rare in peripheral blood.

Construction of TCR beta libraries was performed using quantitative 5'-RACE with molecular barcodes. TCRdb fed the 5' RACE reads into MiXCR, producing one record per CDR3 protein. The top ten clones hold around 7% of a sample with hundreds of thousands of distinct CDR3 sequences, about 12% of them seen once. Trimming pared 2 bases from V and 0 bases from J, leaving 16 bases between. The CDR3 has 17 amino acids. Germline V CDR1 and CDR2: MNHEY, SMNVEV (reference sequence). The chain has TRBV27 and TRBJ1-1; D not certain. Sample: blood, either unsorted or a sorted T cell fraction (not recorded which). This TCR came from a male donor with ankylosing spondylitis. CDR3: CASSLPPERIMNTEAFF. As DNA, the CDR3 is TGTGCCAGCAGTTTACCCCCCGAAAGGATAATGAACACTGAAGCTTTCTTT.